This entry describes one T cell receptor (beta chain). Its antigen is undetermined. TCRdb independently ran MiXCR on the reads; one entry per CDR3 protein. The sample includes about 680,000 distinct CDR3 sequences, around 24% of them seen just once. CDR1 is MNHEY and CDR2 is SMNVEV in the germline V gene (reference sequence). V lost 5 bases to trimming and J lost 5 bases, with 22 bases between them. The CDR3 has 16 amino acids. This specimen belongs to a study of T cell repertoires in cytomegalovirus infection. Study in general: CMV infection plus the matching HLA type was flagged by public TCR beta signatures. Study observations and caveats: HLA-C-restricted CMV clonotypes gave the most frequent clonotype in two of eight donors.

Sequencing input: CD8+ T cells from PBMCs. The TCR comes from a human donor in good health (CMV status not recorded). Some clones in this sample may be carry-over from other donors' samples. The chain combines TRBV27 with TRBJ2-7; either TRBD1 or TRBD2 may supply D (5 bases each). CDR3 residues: CASSPPGRGLLDEQYF. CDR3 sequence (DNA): TGTGCCAGCAGTCCCCCGGGACGCGGGCTCCTAGACGAGCAGTACTTC.